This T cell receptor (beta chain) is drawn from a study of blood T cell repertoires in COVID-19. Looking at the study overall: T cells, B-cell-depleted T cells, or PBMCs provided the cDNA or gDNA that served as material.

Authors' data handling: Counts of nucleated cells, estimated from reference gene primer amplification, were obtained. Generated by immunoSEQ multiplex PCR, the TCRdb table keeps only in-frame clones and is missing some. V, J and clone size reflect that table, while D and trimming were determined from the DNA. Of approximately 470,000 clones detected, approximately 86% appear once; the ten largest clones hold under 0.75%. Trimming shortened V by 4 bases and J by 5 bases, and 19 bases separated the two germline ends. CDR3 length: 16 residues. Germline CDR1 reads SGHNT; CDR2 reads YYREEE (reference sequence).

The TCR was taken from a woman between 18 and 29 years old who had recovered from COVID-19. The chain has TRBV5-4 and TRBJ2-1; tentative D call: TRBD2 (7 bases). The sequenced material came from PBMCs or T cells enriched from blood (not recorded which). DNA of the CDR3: TGTGCCAGCAGCCCGGGAGAGGGGGGGGGAAACAATGAGCAGTTCTTC. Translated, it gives CASSPGEGGGNNEQFF.